This is a list of T cell receptor beta chains from one sample in a study of response to subunit inactivated influenza vaccine. Via MiXCR, TCRdb re-called the RT-PCR reads, giving one row per CDR3 protein. This table has about 500,000 distinct CDR3 sequences, more than 15% appearing once. The material sequenced was CD4+ T cells sorted from PBMCs, taken approximately 25 months after vaccination. The receptors here all came from a man between 50 and 70 years old who received an inactivated influenza vaccine. CDR3s include the opening cysteine and the closing phenylalanine or tryptophan. Each record gives: clone size, V gene, D gene, J gene, CDR3 protein, CDR3 DNA. A D gene is named only where the DNA matches it firmly. Clone size is not always given. Where it is, it says once, few, many or a class for expanded clones.

size: NA
V: TRBV20-1
D: NA
J: TRBJ1-2
CDR3: CSASDRIVGSYYGYTF
DNA: TGCAGTGCTAGCGACAGGATCGTCGGGTCCTACTATGGCTACACCTTC

size: few
V: TRBV5-6
D: NA
J: TRBJ1-3
CDR3: CASSLGLRGRTGNTIYF
DNA: TGTGCCAGCAGCTTGGGTCTACGTGGCAGGACTGGAAACACCATATATTTT

size: NA
V: TRBV12-3/TRBV12-4
D: NA
J: TRBJ2-1
CDR3: CASSFGGAVEQFF
DNA: TGTGCCAGCAGTTTTGGGGGGGCCGTTGAGCAGTTCTTC

size: NA
V: TRBV5-1
D: TRBD1
J: TRBJ1-1
CDR3: CASSLADRGYGTEAFF
DNA: TGCGCCAGCAGCTTGGCCGACAGGGGGTACGGTACTGAAGCTTTCTTT

size: many
V: TRBV9
D: TRBD2
J: TRBJ2-1
CDR3: CASSVGLAGSSYNEQFF
DNA: TGTGCCAGCAGCGTGGGACTAGCGGGTAGCTCCTACAATGAGCAGTTCTTC

size: NA
V: TRBV7-9
D: TRBD1
J: TRBJ1-1
CDR3: CASSRSLRGSGTEAFF
DNA: TGTGCCAGCAGCCGTAGCCTCAGGGGGAGCGGCACTGAAGCTTTCTTT

size: few
V: TRBV24-1
D: TRBD1
J: TRBJ2-7
CDR3: CATSESHEPGRKWGRDRVIYEQYF
DNA: TGTGCCACCAGTGAAAGCCACGAACCCGGCCGTAAGTGGGGCCGGGACAGGGTGATCTACGAGCAGTACTTC

size: few
V: TRBV5-1
D: NA
J: TRBJ1-1
CDR3: CASSIKTVANTEAFF
DNA: TGCGCCAGCAGCATTAAGACAGTCGCCAACACTGAAGCTTTCTTT

size: many
V: TRBV7-2
D: NA
J: TRBJ1-4
CDR3: CASSLGTFSEKLFF
DNA: TGTGCCAGCAGCTTAGGGACCTTCTCGGAAAAACTGTTTTTT

size: NA
V: TRBV18
D: TRBD2
J: TRBJ2-4
CDR3: CASSPPQGGADIQYF
DNA: TGTGCCAGCTCACCACCGCAGGGAGGGGCGGACATTCAGTACTTC

size: NA
V: TRBV5-1
D: TRBD1
J: TRBJ1-2
CDR3: CASSIGQGALDGYTF
DNA: TGCGCCAGCAGCATCGGACAGGGGGCACTAGATGGCTACACCTTC

size: few
V: TRBV2
D: NA
J: TRBJ1-2
CDR3: CATQSGRPNYGYTF
DNA: TGTGCCACGCAGTCAGGGAGGCCTAACTATGGCTACACCTTC

size: NA
V: TRBV5-5
D: TRBD1
J: TRBJ2-1
CDR3: CASSTSDRGNEQFF
DNA: TGTGCCAGCAGCACCTCGGACAGGGGGAATGAGCAGTTCTTC

size: NA
V: TRBV12-3/TRBV12-4
D: TRBD1
J: TRBJ2-3
CDR3: CASRRVGGRDLVF
DNA: TGTGCCAGCAGGCGTGTAGGGGGCCGGGATCTAGTATTT